Below, 15 T cell receptor beta chains from the same sample are listed, as sequenced in a study of blood T cell repertoires in COVID-19. The assay was immunoSEQ multiplex PCR, and TCRdb's table has in-frame clones only and misses some. This table holds about 170,000 clones, 80% to 90% found once. The sample taken for sequencing was peripheral blood. All receptors come from a man in his forties or fifties who had recovered from COVID-19.

This clone occurred once. V usage is TRBV12-3 or TRBV12-4 and J usage is TRBJ1-5; D remains unclear. The CDR3 has 13 residues. This chain's CDR3 is CATAGQDNQPQHF. The CDR3 coding sequence is TGTGCTACAGCCGGCCAGGACAATCAGCCCCAGCATTTT.

The V and J genes are TRBV4-1 and TRBJ2-3; D call uncertain. The CDR3 consists of 14 residues. Germline CDR1 MGHRA, CDR2 YSYEKL. V lost 2 bases, J lost 3 bases, and 9 bases lay in between. The CDR3 DNA is TGCGCCAGCAGCCAAAGACCGGAGACAGATACGCAGTATTTT. Its translation: CASSQRPETDTQYF.

The CDR3 reads CASSLTGYEEKLFF. CDR3 in DNA: TGTGCCAGCTCCTTGACAGGATACGAAGAAAAACTGTTTTTT. The chain carries TRBV9 and TRBJ1-4; a weak D match, TRBD1 (6 bases). CDR1 and CDR2 from the germline V gene are SGDLS and YYNGEE. The CDR3 spans 14 residues. V lost 7 bases, J lost 8 bases, and 18 bases lay in between.

This sequence joins TRBV19 and TRBJ2-2; 8 nucleotides match TRBD2. The V and J ends lost 5 bases and 5 bases, in that order; junction bases with no gene match: 4. Germline V gene lookup returns CDR1 LNHDA and CDR2 SQIVND (reference sequence). This CDR3 contains 14 residues. The CDR3 coding sequence is TGTGCCAGTAGTTCGGGGGGGGCGACCGGGGAGCTGTTTTTT. As protein: CASSSGGATGELFF.

This clone occurred a few times. V and J are TRBV7-2 and TRBJ2-7; 9 nucleotides agree with TRBD2. This CDR3 is built from 15 residues. Germline V gene data show CDR1 as SGHTA and CDR2 as FQGNSA. V lost 2 bases to trimming and J lost 7 bases; unmatched junction nucleotides: 9. CDR3 residues: CASSLTAGGRGEQYF. The CDR3 DNA reads TGTGCCAGCAGCTTAACAGCGGGGGGACGGGGGGAGCAGTACTTC.

This chain links TRBV11-1 with TRBJ2-7; D call uncertain. The CDR3 runs 13 residues. Germline CDR1 is SGHAT and CDR2 is FQDESV (reference sequence). Trimming took off 1 base at V and 3 bases at J, with 7 bases between the two ends. CDR3 in amino acids: CASSLDPLYEQYF. Here the CDR3 DNA reads TGTGCCAGCAGCTTAGACCCACTCTACGAGCAGTACTTC.

The chain recombines TRBV30 with TRBJ2-7; TRBD2 is a possible D gene (6 bases). The CDR3 is made up of 13 amino acids. Germline-derived CDR1 and CDR2 are GTSNPN and SVGIG (reference sequence). Deletions cut 6 bases from V and 0 bases from J, with 12 bases between. The CDR3 bases are TGTGCCTGTGGGGGGAGGAGCTCCTACGAGCAGTACTTC. Encoded protein: CACGGRSSYEQYF.

The rearrangement uses TRBV6-2 or TRBV6-3 and TRBJ2-7, with 7 bases that match TRBD2. CDR3 length: 15 residues. Germline CDR1 and CDR2: MNHEY and SVGEGT. V was pared by 2 bases and J by 0 bases, with 4 bases of the junction left unmatched. The CDR3 bases are TGTGCCAGCAGTTACGAGCGGACTAGCTCCTACGAGCAGTACTTC. It is translated as CASSYERTSSYEQYF.

CDR3 sequence reads: CASSQDLAGVINEQFF. The CDR3 region has the DNA TGCGCCAGCAGCCAAGACCTAGCGGGAGTTATAAATGAGCAGTTCTTC. The rearrangement uses TRBV4-1 and TRBJ2-1; TRBD2 agrees at 10 bases. The germline V gene encodes CDR1 MGHRA and CDR2 YSYEKL. After removal of 0 bases from V and 7 bases from J, the junction contained 6 bases not matched to a gene. CDR3 length: 16 residues.

The CDR3 region has the DNA TGTGCCAGTAAGGGAGCGGGGGGTTCCTACAATGAGCAGTTCTTC. It yields the protein CASKGAGGSYNEQFF. The chain uses TRBV19 and TRBJ2-1; 9 bases map to TRBD2. V lost 7 bases, J lost 1 base, and 5 bases stayed unmatched. CDR1 is LNHDA and CDR2 is SQIVND in the germline V gene (reference sequence). The CDR3 has 15 residues.

The rearrangement joins TRBV11-3 to TRBJ2-7; weak D call: TRBD2 (7 bases). Per the germline V gene, CDR1 is SGHNT and CDR2 is YENEEA. V dropped 5 bases and J dropped 11 bases, with 16 bases sitting between them. This CDR3 comprises 12 residues. Here the CDR3 reads CASSQTGREEYF. The DNA of the CDR3 is TGTGCCAGCAGCCAAACAGGGAGGGAGGAGTACTTC.

The J gene is TRBJ2-7, the V gene TRBV12-5, with D perhaps matching TRBD2 (6 bases). Germline assignment: CDR1 LGHNT and CDR2 FRNRAP. Deletions cut 8 bases from V and 3 bases from J, with 14 bases between. CDR3 size: 13 residues. The CDR3, as DNA: TGTGCTAGTCTCGTGGCGGGGCGCTACGAGCAGTACTTC. Translation gives CASLVAGRYEQYF. Complete variable domain (other parts from reference TRBV12-5 and TRBJ2-7): DARVTQTPRHKVTEMGQEVTMRCQPILGHNTVFWYRQTMMQGLELLAYFRNRAPLDDSGMPKDRFSAEMPDATLATLKIQPSEPRDSAVYFCASLVAGRYEQYFGPGTRLTVT.

The J gene is TRBJ2-7, the V gene TRBV14; D perhaps matches TRBD2 (5 bases). Trimming stripped 2 bases from V and 4 bases from J, with 15 bases between. CDR1 SGHDN and CDR2 FVKESK come from the germline V gene. CDR3 size: 15 residues. CDR3 sequence reads: CASSQWVASSYEQYF. The CDR3 coding sequence is TGTGCCAGCAGCCAATGGGTAGCGTCGTCATACGAGCAGTACTTC.

This clone was detected only a few times. The V and J genes are TRBV29-1 and TRBJ2-7; the D is unclear. This CDR3 is 11 amino acids long. Germline values: CDR1 SQVTM, CDR2 ANQGSEA. The germline V and J ends were trimmed by 4 bases and 3 bases, with 7 bases remaining between them. CDR3 nucleotides: TGCAGCGTTGTGGCAGGCTACGAGCAGTACTTC. Encoded protein: CSVVAGYEQYF.

In its sample, this clone was seen a few times. This sequence joins TRBV5-4 and TRBJ2-1, with 9 bases matching TRBD2. This CDR3 has 16 amino acids. Germline trimming cut 3 bases from V and 12 bases from J; bases unmatched to any gene: 16. CDR1 is SGHNT, CDR2 YYREEE, per germline (reference sequence). In nucleotides, the CDR3 is TGTGCCAGCAGCTCCCCGGGTGGCGGGAGGGCCAAGGGGCAGTTCTTC. It yields the protein CASSSPGGGRAKGQFF.